The T cell receptor (beta chain) described here comes from a study of blood T cell repertoires in COVID-19 (dated by TCRdb to 2019 to 2021). About the full investigation: Samples covering the acute and convalescent phases of COVID-19 were provided by collaborators in the United States, Italy and Spain. Deeply sampled blood TCRbeta repertoires from subjects exposed to, actively infected with, or recovered from COVID-19 were included in the dataset. The repertoires were released in a freely available public database intended as a resource for research on the immune response to SARS-CoV-2. HLA class I and class II types, where available, came from metadata supplied by the sample provider rather than from assay-based typing. The material from the prospective study consisted of cDNA or gDNA derived from T cells, B-cell-depleted T cells, or PBMCs. The samples were drawn from two sources: the first 160 participants of the ongoing ImmuneRACE study, and 1,000 to 1,500 subjects contributed by 6 global collaborators. Nearly every sample came with metadata listing a de-identified subject ID, COVID-19 status, age in years and sex.

The paper's findings and limits, for the study overall: Clinical and demographic metadata were provided uncurated, with the amount varying by source and participant.

Of note for this clone: It has no known antigen specificity. Base qualities are not provided; no much larger clone lies one nucleotide away. Other nucleotide sequences in the sample specify the same CDR3.

For CDR1 and CDR2, the germline V gene (reference sequence) lists SEHNR and FQNEAQ. The CDR3 measures 15 amino acids from cysteine to phenylalanine. Only CDR3 DNA remains: 45 bases, in frame from the first base. Germline trimming amounts to 2 bases on V and 3 bases on J, with 2 as the count of junction bases outside the gene matches. The immunoSEQ Assay, a bias-controlled multiplex PCR, was used to amplify TCRbeta CDR3 regions from genomic DNA. The paper's data handling went like this. Nucleated cell counts per sample were estimated from amplification of reference gene primers within the assay. To quantify the absolute abundance of each unique TCRbeta CDR3 rearrangement, sequence reads were collapsed and filtered. For each sample, productive Simpson clonality was calculated by taking the square root of Simpson's diversity index across productive rearrangements. What TCRdb holds here is the immuneACCESS table cut down to in-frame rearrangements. Part of the clones is not present; checked against another copy, under half of the missing clones reflect an unresolved V gene, and the others are unexplained. That table supplies the V and J calls and clone size; D and trimming were determined from the DNA. The sample table shows roughly 360,000 clones, and about 89% are seen once. The ten largest clones represent under 1.5% of the sample.

In the prospective study, participants were roughly 18 to 89 years old, resided in fewer than 25 geographic areas of the United States, and were enrolled through a virtual design. In the prospective study, participants were assigned to cohorts based on the clinical history participants reported in a screening survey and a study questionnaire. For ImmuneRACE Cohort 3, a participant was defined as recovered based on two consecutive negative NP/OP PCR tests, clearance by a healthcare professional, or resolution of symptoms. Each participant in the prospective study had whole blood, serum and a nasopharyngeal or oropharyngeal swab collected by mobile phlebotomists. Additional blood draws and questionnaires over a 2-month period could optionally be provided by prospective study participants. Prospective study blood samples were shipped either frozen or at room temperature before DNA extraction.

The clonotype was recovered from a man between 25 and 39 years old who had recovered from COVID-19. The sequenced material came from PBMCs or T cells enriched from blood (not recorded which). This sequence uses TRBV7-9 and TRBJ2-1; a stretch of 9 junction bases matches TRBD1. Here the CDR3 is given as CASSLRDRVYNEQFF. The DNA sequence follows: TGTGCCAGCAGCTTAAGGGACAGGGTCTACAATGAGCAGTTCTTC.